A selection of T cell receptor beta chains follows, all from one sample in a study of regulatory T cells in long-lasting Graves disease. One entry per CDR3 protein, called by TCRdb with MiXCR from the multiplex PCR reads. The sample lists over 350,000 distinct CDR3 sequences; about 15% were seen once. This sample was shared with a second study, whose subject was T cells in Graves' hyperthyroidism and ophthalmopathy.

The sequenced sample was peripheral blood mononuclear cells (PBMCs), obtained at new diagnosis, from a patient treated with antithyroid drugs. These receptors were obtained from a woman aged 40 to 50 with Graves disease. Both conserved end residues are part of each CDR3. D genes are given only for firm matches. Where a row states a size, it is once, few, many or the class of an expanded clone; other rows omit it.

d_gene: -
j_gene: TRBJ2-1
v_gene: TRBV28
abundance: many
CDR3nt: TGTGCCAGCAGGGACGTAAGCTCCTACAATGAGCAGTTCTTC
CDR3aa: CASRDVSSYNEQFF

d_gene: -
j_gene: TRBJ2-7
v_gene: TRBV6-5
abundance: many
CDR3nt: TGTGCCAGCAGTTACCAACGAGGGGGGACTATAGCCTACGAGCAGTACTTC
CDR3aa: CASSYQRGGTIAYEQYF

d_gene: TRBD1
j_gene: TRBJ2-7
v_gene: TRBV10-3
abundance: -
CDR3nt: TGTGCCATCGGGGGACAGGGGGACGAGCAGTACTTC
CDR3aa: CAIGGQGDEQYF

d_gene: -
j_gene: TRBJ2-2
v_gene: TRBV20-1
abundance: many
CDR3nt: TGCAGTGCCCCGAAACCAGGGACCGGGGAGCTGTTTTTT
CDR3aa: CSAPKPGTGELFF

d_gene: -
j_gene: TRBJ1-1
v_gene: TRBV27
abundance: many
CDR3nt: TGTGCCAGCAGAACCGGGAACACTGAAGCTTTCTTT
CDR3aa: CASRTGNTEAFF

d_gene: -
j_gene: TRBJ2-2
v_gene: TRBV12-3/TRBV12-4
abundance: -
CDR3nt: TGTGCCAGCGCCCCTTTAGGGGGGGAGCTGTTTTTT
CDR3aa: CASAPLGGELFF

d_gene: -
j_gene: TRBJ1-2
v_gene: TRBV6-1
abundance: few
CDR3nt: TGTGCCAGCATTAAGGGAGGCTACACCTTC
CDR3aa: CASIKGGYTF

d_gene: -
j_gene: TRBJ2-5
v_gene: TRBV5-1
abundance: few
CDR3nt: TGCGCCAGCAGCGATAGCGAGAGGGGAGAGACCCAGTACTTC
CDR3aa: CASSDSERGETQYF

d_gene: -
j_gene: TRBJ2-2
v_gene: TRBV7-9
abundance: many
CDR3nt: TGTGCCAGCAGCCGGGACGGTACCTCCACCGGGGAGCTGTTTTTT
CDR3aa: CASSRDGTSTGELFF

d_gene: TRBD2
j_gene: TRBJ2-3
v_gene: TRBV20-1
abundance: many
CDR3nt: TGCAGTGCTAGGCCCAGATGGAGCGGGAGGGCAGATACGCAGTATTTT
CDR3aa: CSARPRWSGRADTQYF

d_gene: -
j_gene: TRBJ2-7
v_gene: TRBV11-1
abundance: few
CDR3nt: TGTGCCAGCAGCTTCGAGACTAGGGGCGAGCAGTACTTC
CDR3aa: CASSFETRGEQYF

d_gene: -
j_gene: TRBJ1-5
v_gene: TRBV2
abundance: -
CDR3nt: TGTGCCAGCAGGGCGGGACCGAATCAGCCCCAGCATTTT
CDR3aa: CASRAGPNQPQHF

d_gene: TRBD2
j_gene: TRBJ2-1
v_gene: TRBV7-3
abundance: -
CDR3nt: TGTGCCAGCAGCGCAGGGCCGGGAGGGAACAATGAGCAGTTCTTC
CDR3aa: CASSAGPGGNNEQFF

d_gene: -
j_gene: TRBJ2-1
v_gene: TRBV7-8
abundance: many
CDR3nt: TGTGCCAGCAGCTTAACTTCCTACTCCTACAATGAGCAGTTCTTC
CDR3aa: CASSLTSYSYNEQFF

d_gene: -
j_gene: TRBJ2-1
v_gene: TRBV20-1
abundance: many
CDR3nt: TGCAGTGCCAGCCAAGGACTACTCTCCTACAATGAGCAGTTCTTC
CDR3aa: CSASQGLLSYNEQFF

d_gene: -
j_gene: TRBJ1-4
v_gene: TRBV4-1
abundance: -
CDR3nt: TGCGCCAGCAGCCAAGATCTGAGGCCTACAACTAATGAAAAACTGTTTTTT
CDR3aa: CASSQDLRPTTNEKLFF

d_gene: -
j_gene: TRBJ1-1
v_gene: TRBV7-8
abundance: many
CDR3nt: TGTGCCAGCAGCTTAGCGGTAGGGGTTGGCACTGAAGCTTTCTTT
CDR3aa: CASSLAVGVGTEAFF

d_gene: -
j_gene: TRBJ2-1
v_gene: TRBV2
abundance: many
CDR3nt: TGTGCCAGCAGTGAAGCAGGGGGAGACTTCGGCTGGGAGCAGTTCTTC
CDR3aa: CASSEAGGDFGWEQFF

d_gene: TRBD2
j_gene: TRBJ2-1
v_gene: TRBV30
abundance: -
CDR3nt: TGTGCCTGGAGTGAAGGGACTAGCGGGAGCGATGAGCAGTTCTTC
CDR3aa: CAWSEGTSGSDEQFF

d_gene: TRBD2
j_gene: TRBJ2-1
v_gene: TRBV7-3
abundance: many
CDR3nt: TGTGCCAGCAGCTTACCCCTAGCGGGAGGGGGGAATGAGCAGTTCTTC
CDR3aa: CASSLPLAGGGNEQFF

d_gene: TRBD1
j_gene: TRBJ2-7
v_gene: TRBV19
abundance: -
CDR3nt: TGTGCCAGTAGTGCCGGGACAGGGGGAAACGAGCAGTACTTC
CDR3aa: CASSAGTGGNEQYF